This T cell receptor (beta chain) was captured in a study of CD8 T cells in ankylosing spondylitis. TCRdb recomputed calls from the 5' RACE reads with MiXCR, one row per CDR3 protein. The table lists approximately 100,000 distinct CDR3 sequences, about 24% of them singletons. As regards this clonotype: A junction end diverges from the germline sequence, so it may reflect a read error.

Germline V gene lookup returns CDR1 MNHEY and CDR2 SVGAGI. The CDR3 is 17 residues long. The sample comprised synovial fluid, either unsorted or a sorted T cell fraction (not recorded which). V usage is TRBV6-5 and J usage is TRBJ2-6; D perhaps matches TRBD1 (5 bases). The clonotype comes from a male donor with ankylosing spondylitis. In DNA form, the CDR3 reads TGTGCCAGCAGTCACTCGACAGTGGGTGCTGGGGCCAACGTCCTGACTTTC. Translating gives CASSHSTVGAGANVLTF.